The rows below give T cell receptor beta chains drawn from one sample of a study of blood T cell repertoires in COVID-19. Profiling relied on immunoSEQ multiplex PCR, and the TCRdb table lists in-frame clones only, not all of them. There are roughly 180,000 clones in the sample; approximately 81% occur only once, and roughly 5.7% lies in the top ten. Sequencing used PBMCs or T cells enriched from blood (not recorded which). All receptors come from a woman aged 40 to 50 with acute COVID-19. Both conserved end residues are part of each CDR3. The D gene is left open where the match is weak. The size field is filled for only some rows; it gives once, few, many or a size class.

j_call: TRBJ1-6; v_call: TRBV7-5; d_call: -; clone_size: -; cdr3_nt: TGTGCCAGAAGCTCCGGCATAGGGGGCTATTCACCCCTCCACTTT; cdr3_aa: CARSSGIGGYSPLHF
j_call: TRBJ1-2; v_call: TRBV27; d_call: -; clone_size: once; cdr3_nt: TGTGCCAGCAGTTTATACCCAGAAACTAACTATGGCTACACCTTC; cdr3_aa: CASSLYPETNYGYTF
j_call: TRBJ1-5; v_call: TRBV4-1; d_call: TRBD1; clone_size: once; cdr3_nt: TGCGCCAGCAGCCAAGTTAGGGGACAGGGAGGACAGCCCCAGCATTTT; cdr3_aa: CASSQVRGQGGQPQHF
j_call: TRBJ2-1; v_call: TRBV9; d_call: -; clone_size: few; cdr3_nt: TGTGCCAGCAGCGTAGGGAGCGCAAGCCACAATGAGCAGTTCTTC; cdr3_aa: CASSVGSASHNEQFF
j_call: TRBJ2-2; v_call: TRBV19; d_call: -; clone_size: -; cdr3_nt: TGTGCCAGTAGTACCGCGCGACTAAACACCGGGGAGCTGTTTTTT; cdr3_aa: CASSTARLNTGELFF
j_call: TRBJ2-1; v_call: TRBV6-5; d_call: TRBD2; clone_size: -; cdr3_nt: TGTGCCAGCAGTTACGGACTAGCGGGAGTAGATGAGCAGTTCTTC; cdr3_aa: CASSYGLAGVDEQFF
j_call: TRBJ1-4; v_call: TRBV2; d_call: TRBD1; clone_size: -; cdr3_nt: TGTGCCAGCAGTGAAGCGCGAGGGGGCGTAAGCGAAAAACTGTTTTTT; cdr3_aa: CASSEARGGVSEKLFF
j_call: TRBJ1-5; v_call: TRBV6-5; d_call: TRBD1; clone_size: once; cdr3_nt: TGTGCCAGCAGGGGACAGATTAGCAATCAGCCCCAGCATTTT; cdr3_aa: CASRGQISNQPQHF
j_call: TRBJ1-2; v_call: TRBV9; d_call: TRBD1; clone_size: -; cdr3_nt: TGTGCCAGCAGTTCTCACCACAGGGGTTATGGCTACACCTTC; cdr3_aa: CASSSHHRGYGYTF
j_call: TRBJ2-3; v_call: TRBV5-1; d_call: -; clone_size: -; cdr3_nt: TGCGCCAGCAGCCCCTCGCCCAGAGATACGCAGTATTTT; cdr3_aa: CASSPSPRDTQYF
j_call: TRBJ2-1; v_call: TRBV11-3; d_call: -; clone_size: -; cdr3_nt: TGTGCCAGCAGCTTAGTAGCGAACGACAATGAGCAGTTCTTC; cdr3_aa: CASSLVANDNEQFF
j_call: TRBJ1-2; v_call: TRBV6-2/TRBV6-3; d_call: -; clone_size: -; cdr3_nt: TGTGCCAGCAGTTACGGCAGGGGTTACTATGGCTACACCTTC; cdr3_aa: CASSYGRGYYGYTF
j_call: TRBJ2-1; v_call: TRBV15; d_call: -; clone_size: -; cdr3_nt: TGTGCCACCAGAGAGGCCCTGAGGGCCTACAATGAGCAGTTCTTC; cdr3_aa: CATREALRAYNEQFF
j_call: TRBJ2-7; v_call: TRBV6-5; d_call: -; clone_size: -; cdr3_nt: TGTGCCAGCAATATAAGACAGATTAGCCCGAACGAGCAGTACTTC; cdr3_aa: CASNIRQISPNEQYF
j_call: TRBJ2-3; v_call: TRBV11-3; d_call: TRBD2; clone_size: -; cdr3_nt: TGTGCCAGCAGCATAATAGCGGGAGGGCAGGGAGATACGCAGTATTTT; cdr3_aa: CASSIIAGGQGDTQYF
j_call: TRBJ2-1; v_call: TRBV5-1; d_call: TRBD2; clone_size: -; cdr3_nt: TGCGCCAGCAGCCGATCGCTAGCGGGAGGCTTCAATGAGCAGTTCTTC; cdr3_aa: CASSRSLAGGFNEQFF
j_call: TRBJ2-7; v_call: TRBV6-5; d_call: -; clone_size: many; cdr3_nt: TGTGCCAGCAGTTACCGCCGGGACAATTCCTACGAGCAGTACTTC; cdr3_aa: CASSYRRDNSYEQYF
j_call: TRBJ1-2; v_call: TRBV27; d_call: TRBD1; clone_size: once; cdr3_nt: TGCGGTTCCCGGGACAGGGGGCCGAACTATGGCTACACCTTC; cdr3_aa: CGSRDRGPNYGYTF
j_call: TRBJ2-2; v_call: TRBV5-1; d_call: TRBD2; clone_size: -; cdr3_nt: TGCGCCAGCAGCTACGCGGGGGAAACCGGGGAGCTGTTTTTT; cdr3_aa: CASSYAGETGELFF
j_call: TRBJ2-5; v_call: TRBV2; d_call: TRBD1; clone_size: -; cdr3_nt: TGTGCCAGCAGGGCCGGGACAGCGATAAAAGAGACCCAGTACTTC; cdr3_aa: CASRAGTAIKETQYF
j_call: TRBJ1-5; v_call: TRBV15; d_call: -; clone_size: -; cdr3_nt: TGTGCCACCAGCAGAGATAAAGAAACAGGTTATCAGCCCCAGCATTTT; cdr3_aa: CATSRDKETGYQPQHF
j_call: TRBJ1-1; v_call: TRBV4-2; d_call: -; clone_size: -; cdr3_nt: TGTGCCAGCAGCCAAGGACCCGGACAGACGAACACTGAAGCTTTCTTT; cdr3_aa: CASSQGPGQTNTEAFF
j_call: TRBJ1-2; v_call: TRBV3-1/TRBV3-2; d_call: -; clone_size: -; cdr3_nt: TGTGCCAGCAGCCAAGGACAGAATGGCTACACCTTC; cdr3_aa: CASSQGQNGYTF
j_call: TRBJ1-2; v_call: TRBV6-1; d_call: -; clone_size: few; cdr3_nt: TGTGCCAGCAGTGAACAGTCCGCTAACTATGGCTACACCTTC; cdr3_aa: CASSEQSANYGYTF
j_call: TRBJ1-1; v_call: TRBV5-1; d_call: -; clone_size: -; cdr3_nt: TGCGCCAGCACCTTGACTGTGAACACTGAAGCTTTCTTT; cdr3_aa: CASTLTVNTEAFF
j_call: TRBJ2-4; v_call: TRBV2; d_call: TRBD2; clone_size: -; cdr3_nt: TGTGCCAGCAGTTCCGGGGGGGGTGCCGGGCAAAAAAACATTCAGTACTTC; cdr3_aa: CASSSGGGAGQKNIQYF
j_call: TRBJ1-1; v_call: TRBV7-2; d_call: TRBD1; clone_size: -; cdr3_nt: TGTGCCAGCAGCAGGAGTACAGGGGATGACACTGAAGCTTTCTTT; cdr3_aa: CASSRSTGDDTEAFF
j_call: TRBJ2-2; v_call: TRBV18; d_call: -; clone_size: -; cdr3_nt: TGTGCCAGCTCACCACCGAACACGAACACCGGGGAGCTGTTTTTT; cdr3_aa: CASSPPNTNTGELFF
j_call: TRBJ2-1; v_call: TRBV5-1; d_call: TRBD2; clone_size: -; cdr3_nt: TGCGCCAGCAGAGGACTAGCGGGACTCTACAATGAGCAGTTCTTC; cdr3_aa: CASRGLAGLYNEQFF
j_call: TRBJ2-7; v_call: TRBV7-9; d_call: TRBD1; clone_size: -; cdr3_nt: TGTGCCAGCACCGCGGACAGGGGGCGTTACGAGCAGTACTTC; cdr3_aa: CASTADRGRYEQYF
j_call: TRBJ2-3; v_call: TRBV6-5; d_call: TRBD1; clone_size: -; cdr3_nt: TGTGCCAGCAGCACGGACAGGGGTACAGATACGCAGTATTTT; cdr3_aa: CASSTDRGTDTQYF
j_call: TRBJ2-7; v_call: TRBV11-2; d_call: -; clone_size: -; cdr3_nt: TGTGCCAGCAGCGACCGGGAAAACCCCCGCGAGCAGTACTTC; cdr3_aa: CASSDRENPREQYF
j_call: TRBJ2-5; v_call: TRBV5-1; d_call: TRBD2; clone_size: -; cdr3_nt: TGCGCCAGCAGCTTAGAGGCTAGCGGGAACCAAGAGACCCAGTACTTC; cdr3_aa: CASSLEASGNQETQYF
j_call: TRBJ2-1; v_call: TRBV18; d_call: TRBD1; clone_size: -; cdr3_nt: TGTGCCAGCTCTGGACAGGGGGCTATCAATGAGCAGTTCTTC; cdr3_aa: CASSGQGAINEQFF
j_call: TRBJ1-1; v_call: TRBV6-2/TRBV6-3; d_call: -; clone_size: -; cdr3_nt: TGTGCCAGCAGTTACGTCCAGGGCTACTACACTGAAGCTTTCTTT; cdr3_aa: CASSYVQGYYTEAFF
j_call: TRBJ1-2; v_call: TRBV27; d_call: TRBD1; clone_size: -; cdr3_nt: TGTGCCAGCAGTTTGGCAGGGGGCTTCAGCTATGGCTACACCTTC; cdr3_aa: CASSLAGGFSYGYTF
j_call: TRBJ1-1; v_call: TRBV27; d_call: TRBD1; clone_size: -; cdr3_nt: TGTGCCAGCAGGAGTCTAATCCGGGACAGGGTTGTTTTCTTT; cdr3_aa: CASRSLIRDRVVFF
j_call: TRBJ2-1; v_call: TRBV7-6; d_call: -; clone_size: -; cdr3_nt: TGTGCCAGCAGCCCCCCAGAGCGGTACAATGAGCAGTTCTTC; cdr3_aa: CASSPPERYNEQFF
j_call: TRBJ2-3; v_call: TRBV30; d_call: TRBD2; clone_size: -; cdr3_nt: TGTGCCTGGACCCCGGGACTAGCATTGCAGTATACGCAGTATTTT; cdr3_aa: CAWTPGLALQYTQYF
j_call: TRBJ2-6; v_call: TRBV20-1; d_call: -; clone_size: -; cdr3_nt: TGCAGTGCCTTAGGGGCCAACGTCCTGACTTTC; cdr3_aa: CSALGANVLTF
j_call: TRBJ1-1; v_call: TRBV4-1; d_call: -; clone_size: -; cdr3_nt: TGCGCCAGCAGCCAACAGGTTACCATGAACACTGAAGCTTTCTTT; cdr3_aa: CASSQQVTMNTEAFF
j_call: TRBJ2-3; v_call: TRBV7-2; d_call: TRBD2; clone_size: few; cdr3_nt: TGTGCCAGCAGTATTACTCCGGGACTAGGCACAGATACGCAGTATTTT; cdr3_aa: CASSITPGLGTDTQYF
j_call: TRBJ1-2; v_call: TRBV5-6; d_call: -; clone_size: -; cdr3_nt: TGTGCCAGCAGCTTGGCCGGGTCTACCCTAAACTATGGCTACACCTTC; cdr3_aa: CASSLAGSTLNYGYTF
j_call: TRBJ1-3; v_call: TRBV6-5; d_call: -; clone_size: -; cdr3_nt: TGTGCCAGCAGCCCAACAAGGGGGAACACCATATATTTT; cdr3_aa: CASSPTRGNTIYF
j_call: TRBJ1-1; v_call: TRBV5-1; d_call: -; clone_size: -; cdr3_nt: TGCGCCAGCAGCTTGGGGGTCAGGGAGAACACTGAAGCTTTCTTT; cdr3_aa: CASSLGVRENTEAFF
j_call: TRBJ2-1; v_call: TRBV3-1/TRBV3-2; d_call: TRBD2; clone_size: once; cdr3_nt: TGTGCCAGCAGCCACAGCGGGAGGGCCTACAATGAGCAGTTCTTC; cdr3_aa: CASSHSGRAYNEQFF
j_call: TRBJ1-1; v_call: TRBV28; d_call: -; clone_size: once; cdr3_nt: TGTGCCAGCGGGCGCCGATCCATGAACACTGAAGCTTTCTTT; cdr3_aa: CASGRRSMNTEAFF
j_call: TRBJ2-7; v_call: TRBV29-1; d_call: -; clone_size: -; cdr3_nt: TGCAGCGTTGAAGAGGCCACAGGGTCCGAGCAGTACTTC; cdr3_aa: CSVEEATGSEQYF
j_call: TRBJ2-3; v_call: TRBV5-1; d_call: -; clone_size: few; cdr3_nt: TGCGCCAGCCGACTCGGACTTTACACTAGCACAGATACGCAGTATTTT; cdr3_aa: CASRLGLYTSTDTQYF
j_call: TRBJ1-1; v_call: TRBV10-3; d_call: TRBD1; clone_size: -; cdr3_nt: TGTGCCATCCGACAGGGGGGTACTGAAGCTTTCTTT; cdr3_aa: CAIRQGGTEAFF
j_call: TRBJ2-5; v_call: TRBV7-6; d_call: -; clone_size: -; cdr3_nt: TGTGCCAGCAGCTTAGCGGCAGGGGTCCAAGAGACCCAGTACTTC; cdr3_aa: CASSLAAGVQETQYF
j_call: TRBJ1-1; v_call: TRBV18; d_call: -; clone_size: -; cdr3_nt: TGTGCCAGCTCACCGTCGACAGGAAACACTGAAGCTTTCTTT; cdr3_aa: CASSPSTGNTEAFF